These T cell receptor beta chains were read from a single sample in a study of OX40 agonist ivuxolimab in advanced cancers. The data were produced by immunoSEQ multiplex PCR, yet TCRdb's version contains in-frame clones alone and is incomplete. The data hold some 15,000 clones, with more than 65% observed a single time. The sequencing used CD4+ or CD8+ T cells sorted from blood, collected in a trial of the OX40 agonist ivuxolimab. These receptors all come from an adult with an advanced solid tumor such as melanoma, head and neck, liver or kidney cancer. CDR3s include the opening cysteine and the closing phenylalanine or tryptophan.

v_call	cdr3_aa
TRBV6-1	CASSDGQGNTEAFF
TRBV5-6	CASSLGAGRASEQYF
TRBV5-1	CASMAGGFLRTNEKLFF
TRBV4-3	CASSQDWPGGSYEQYF
TRBV4-3	CASSQDRGRQFF
TRBV6-4	CASSDSASGSTDTQYF
TRBV4-1	CASSLGTGTVEAFF
TRBV28	CASSSHGLLSYEQYF
TRBV13	CASSSWTSGTYEQYF
TRBV19	CASSMAWGVYANVLTF
TRBV11-3	CASSRETVGFGQGYNEQFF
TRBV29-1	CSYRRANEQFF
TRBV4-1	CASSLTGETDTQYF
TRBV4-1	CASSQDDPTSGPLYEQYF
TRBV6-4	CASTPDTGWQPQHF
TRBV28	CASSRGTGELFF
TRBV28	CASSPFGPEAFF
TRBV7-9	CASAEIQETQYF
TRBV6-6	CASTPGGRGLETEAFF
TRBV28	CASRRLGTEAFF
TRBV5-1	CASSLAGPGHDTDTQYF
TRBV19	CASLDTGLAKNIQYF
TRBV2	CASSLEQGAKGYEQYF
TRBV19	CASSISRTSGKSNEQFF
TRBV4-3	CASSGRTGLRDYGYTF
TRBV18	CASSPGGLVEQYF
TRBV7-3	CASSETGAGANVLTF
TRBV7-6	CASSWGEGSEQYF
TRBV27	CASSPGGGLGNYGYTF
TRBV4-3	CASSQGETGELFF
TRBV18	CASSPEPPTGSYVFGNQPQHF
TRBV15	CATSREPSLGNGYTF
TRBV7-9	CASSLGTSGRRSDTQYF
TRBV4-1	CASSSRADNEQFF
TRBV27	CASSFTRGYEQYF
TRBV11-3	CASSLEGGHNEQFF
TRBV30	CAWSVGAGDYEQYF
TRBV16	CASTPNGAGAQHF
TRBV4-2	CASSQERTAGELFF
TRBV9	CASSSRTGLSGTEAFF
TRBV27	CASRTGDAGELFF
TRBV27	CATSSGGEDTEAFF
TRBV2	CASSEMEGTEAFF
TRBV28	CASIETGDSNQPQHF
TRBV5-1	CASWSGGTGMNEQYF
TRBV29-1	CSGRAGGPEQYF
TRBV19	CASSIDWADDEQYF
TRBV9	CASSVVGSAYNEQFF
TRBV4-3	CASSQEQGIHQPQHF
TRBV5-8	CASNLHVNTEAFF
TRBV7-9	CASRLAGVSGTQYF
TRBV7-9	CASSLTSSYNEQFF
TRBV28	CASSLGLTGPDGYTF
TRBV5-4	CASSLSPGVQETQYF
TRBV4-1	CASTSGDNTEAFF
TRBV19	CASSHRTVNEAFF
TRBV27	CASSFVQTYNEQFF
TRBV5-6	CASSLWEGIYGYTF
TRBV2	CASMGLNYGYTF